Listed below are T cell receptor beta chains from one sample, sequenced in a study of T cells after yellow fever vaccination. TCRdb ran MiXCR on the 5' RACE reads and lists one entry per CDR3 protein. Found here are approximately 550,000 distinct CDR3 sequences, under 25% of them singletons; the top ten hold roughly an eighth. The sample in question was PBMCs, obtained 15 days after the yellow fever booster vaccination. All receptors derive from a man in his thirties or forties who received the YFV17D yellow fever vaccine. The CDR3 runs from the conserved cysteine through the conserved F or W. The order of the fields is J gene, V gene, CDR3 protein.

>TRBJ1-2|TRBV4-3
CASSQDSAYYGYTF
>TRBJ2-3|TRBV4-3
CASSLEPGLADNTDTQYF
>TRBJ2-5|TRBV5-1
CASSLGLAGGPETQYF
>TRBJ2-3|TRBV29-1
CSAYFGSGSADTQYF
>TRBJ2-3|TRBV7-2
CASSLWADTQYF
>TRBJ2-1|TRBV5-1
CASSLGHPHEQFF
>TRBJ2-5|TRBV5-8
CASSLEGNHLETQYF
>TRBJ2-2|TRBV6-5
CASSYHQGAAANTGELFF
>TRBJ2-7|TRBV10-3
CAISEPPTGSFYEQYF
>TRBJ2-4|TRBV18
CASSPGGSIQYF
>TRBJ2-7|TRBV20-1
CSASSDRDPYEQYF
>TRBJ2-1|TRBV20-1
CSASGSAKRGLNEQFF
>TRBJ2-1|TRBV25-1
CASSAGGKGFNEQFF
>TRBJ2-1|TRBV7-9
CASSSSSRNEQFF
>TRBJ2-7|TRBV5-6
CASSAVAAVEQYF
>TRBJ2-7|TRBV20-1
CSARRGSSYEQYF
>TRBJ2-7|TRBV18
CASSPGLYYEQYF
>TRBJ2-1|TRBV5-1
CASSPTIGGTSHNEQFF
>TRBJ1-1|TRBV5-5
CASSFRDGSEAFF
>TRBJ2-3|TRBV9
CASSAGLAGVTDTQYF
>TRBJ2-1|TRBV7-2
CASSENYEQFF
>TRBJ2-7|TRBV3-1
CASSQEQIQYF
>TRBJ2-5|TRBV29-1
CSVEPPDRGEETQYF
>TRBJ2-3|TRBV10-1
CASSGAAGADDTQYF
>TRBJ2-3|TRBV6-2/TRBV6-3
CASSTGQGIVDTQYF
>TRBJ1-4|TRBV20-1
CSASKGWEKLFF